This paragraph reports one T cell receptor beta chain. Original data processing: The assay estimated nucleated cells by amplifying reference gene primers. Produced via immunoSEQ multiplex PCR; TCRdb's table is partial and in-frame only. That table gives V, J and clone size, and the DNA gave D and trimming. Of more than 200,000 clones listed, more than 70% are singletons. These data are taken from a study of blood T cell repertoires in COVID-19. Study overall: Italy, Spain and the United States were the sources of the convalescent and acute COVID-19 samples. PBMCs, B-cell-depleted T cells, or T cells were the source of the cDNA or gDNA that made up the material.

In germline, CDR1 is LGHDT, CDR2 YNNKEL (reference sequence). The CDR3 loop spans 17 amino acids. With 4 bases removed from V and 8 bases from J, the gap between germline ends came to 24 bases. The sequence derives from a woman younger than 45 with COVID-19, enrolled during active disease. The sample was peripheral blood. The rearrangement uses TRBV3-1 (or the pseudogene TRBV3-2) and TRBJ2-1; tentative D call: TRBD2 (6 bases). The CDR3 loop is CASSRSPGGPGNHEQFF. The CDR3 region has the DNA TGTGCCAGCAGCCGAAGTCCCGGGGGACCCGGAAACCATGAGCAGTTCTTC.